This TCR beta chain was profiled in a study of control samples from healthy donors and cancer patients. Data came from immunoSEQ multiplex PCR; TCRdb stores just in-frame clones and leaves some out. The profile shows 150,000 to 200,000 clones, 94% of them singletons. The V gene lost 2 bases and the J gene lost 8 bases, with 9 bases spanning the gap. The CDR3 runs to 12 residues. Germline CDR1 PRHDT, CDR2 FYEKMQ (reference sequence). This TCR came from a woman under 30 in good health. The chain joins TRBV13 to TRBJ1-2; no definite D call. Sequenced material: blood. The CDR3 sequence: CASSLRLGGYTF. The DNA of the CDR3 is TGTGCCAGCAGCTTACGTCTAGGCGGCTACACCTTC.